These 18 T cell receptor beta chains were all obtained from the same sample, sequenced in a study of molecular identifiers for immune sequencing clone quantification. TCRdb reprocessed the PCR reads via MiXCR and lists one record per CDR3 protein. Altogether about 8,300 distinct CDR3 sequences are present, 30% to 40% being singletons, with the ten largest covering 5% to 5.5%. The source material was naive CD8+ T cells from blood, with Jurkat cell RNA spiked in. Subset reported: FACS-sorted CD8+CD4-CCR7+CD45RA+ naive T cells. These receptors all stem from a human donor in good health. Some libraries in this study had Jurkat cell RNA spiked in.

The chain combines TRBV7-9 with TRBJ2-2; possible D gene TRBD1, 5 bases. V shed 5 bases and J shed 6 bases, with 10 bases lying between them. This CDR3 spans 13 amino acids. Per the germline V gene, CDR1 is SEHNR and CDR2 is FQNEAQ (reference sequence). Here the CDR3 DNA reads TGTGCCAGCAGCCCAGGGTTTCCCGGGGAGCTGTTTTTT. It translates to CASSPGFPGELFF.

By sample share, this clonotype is medium-sized. The genes are TRBV12-3 or TRBV12-4 and TRBJ1-5; D not certain. CDR3 length: 13 residues. The V end lost 2 bases, the J end lost 1 base, and 3 bases lay between the germline ends. Here the CDR3 DNA reads TGTGCCAGCAGTTTATCCAGCAATCAGCCCCAGCATTTT. This sequence encodes CASSLSSNQPQHF.

The rearrangement links TRBV12-5 to TRBJ2-5, with no clear D. The CDR3 runs to 13 residues. The ends were cut back, 7 bases at V and 1 base at J, with 10 bases in the middle. Looked up from germline, CDR1 is LGHNT and CDR2 is FRNRAP. Here the CDR3 reads CASAPTLQETQYF. The DNA of the CDR3 is TGTGCTAGTGCCCCGACTCTCCAAGAGACCCAGTACTTC.

The rearrangement joins TRBV9 to TRBJ2-6, with D maybe TRBD2 (5 bases). The CDR3 runs to 18 residues. Germline CDR1 is SGDLS and CDR2 is YYNGEE. The V end lost 6 bases, the J end lost 0 bases, and 19 bases lay between the germline ends. CDR3 DNA: TGTGCCAGCACCCCGAGCGGCAGGACCATCTCTGGGGCCAACGTCCTGACTTTC. Encoded protein: CASTPSGRTISGANVLTF.

Note on this clonotype: One base away lies a much larger clone, so this may be a sequencing read error. A read error is likely, as this CDR3 ends without the conserved phenylalanine or tryptophan. The chain links TRBV20-1 to TRBJ2-5; 9 nucleotides agree with TRBD2. V was clipped by 3 bases and J by 2 bases; unmatched bases: 4. The CDR3 runs 14 residues. CDR1 DFQATT and CDR2 SNEGSKA come from the germline V gene (reference sequence). CDR3 residues: CSASVLAGQETQYI. DNA of the CDR3: TGCAGTGCTAGTGTCCTAGCGGGACAAGAGACCCAGTACATC.

The rearrangement links TRBV13 to TRBJ2-5; no clear D gene. CDR3 length: 14 residues. Germline V CDR1 and CDR2: PRHDT, FYEKMQ (reference sequence). Trimming took 4 bases from V and 7 from J, leaving 16 bases between them. CDR3 region: CASSSDPPEVTQYF. Written as DNA, the CDR3 is TGTGCCAGCAGCTCCGACCCCCCTGAAGTGACCCAGTACTTC.

Sample share makes this clonotype medium-sized (0.01 to 0.1%). CDR3 amino acids: CASSQGHGGEAFF. Written as DNA, the CDR3 is TGTGCCAGCAGCCAAGGTCATGGCGGTGAAGCTTTCTTT. The chain employs TRBV4-2 and TRBJ1-1; no reliable D call. With 1 base removed from V and 7 bases from J, the gap between germline ends came to 10 bases. Germline V CDR1 and CDR2: LGHNA, YNFKEQ. This CDR3 spans 13 amino acids.

For this clonotype: With a much larger clone just one base away, this may be a read error. This rearrangement joins TRBV28 to TRBJ2-3, with D possibly matching TRBD2 (5 bases). Per the germline V gene, CDR1 is MDHEN and CDR2 is SYDVKM. Trimming took off 11 bases at V and 10 bases at J, with 13 bases between the two ends. This CDR3 has 10 residues. The chain's CDR3 is CACGQAAQYF. In DNA, the CDR3 is TGTGCCTGTGGGCAAGCGGCGCAGTATTTT.

This clonotype was counted only a few times. The V gene is TRBV20-1, the J gene TRBJ2-5; no firm D call. This CDR3 contains 8 residues. CDR1 is DFQATT, CDR2 SNEGSKA, per germline (reference sequence). V shed 6 bases and J shed 9 bases, with 5 bases lying between them. The CDR3 DNA reads as TGCAGTGCCTCGTCCCAGTACTTC. This sequence encodes CSASSQYF.

This clonotype was seen only a few times. This chain uses TRBV5-1 with TRBJ2-7; 8 nucleotides agree with TRBD2. V shed 3 bases and J 5 bases; nucleotides not matched to a gene: 10. CDR3 size: 15 residues. The germline CDR1 and CDR2 sequences are SGHRS and YFSETQ. CDR3 bases: TGCGCCAGCAGCTCCCCTCAAAGCGGGAGCCACGAGCAGTACTTC. Residues: CASSSPQSGSHEQYF.

Points on this clonotype: The junction and the germline gene differ at one end; a read error may be behind it. The chain is built from TRBV7-8 and TRBJ2-5; perhaps TRBD2 as D (7 bases). The length of the CDR3 is 14 residues. Germline CDR1 reads SGHVS; CDR2 reads FQNEAQ. For the CDR3, the DNA is TGTGCAAGCAGCTTGGGGGGGCGGCAAGACACCCAGTACTTT. Residues: CASSLGGRQDTQYF. The full variable domain, in which reference TRBV7-8 and TRBJ2-5 provide the parts outside the CDR3, is GAGVSQSPRYKVAKRGQDVALRCDPISGHVSLFWYQQALGQGPEFLTYFQNEAQLDKSGLPSDRFFAERPEGSVSTLKIQRTQQEDSAVYLCASSLGGRQDTQYFGPGTRLLVL.

Notes on this clonotype: This may arise from a read error, as a much more abundant clone is one base away. The V and J genes are TRBV20-1 and TRBJ2-3; TRBD2 matches 8 bases. Germline assignment: CDR1 DFQATT and CDR2 SNEGSKA (reference sequence). V trimming: 6 bases; J trimming: 5 bases; junction bases outside the gene matches: 13. This CDR3 region has 15 residues. CDR3 nucleotide sequence: TGCAGTGCCCACGGACAAGCGGGAGATATAGATACGCAGTATTTT. Its protein is CSAHGQAGDIDTQYF.

This chain joins TRBV19 and TRBJ1-1; D not certain. CDR3 size: 15 residues. Looked up from germline, CDR1 is LNHDA and CDR2 is SQIVND (reference sequence). V lost 8 bases and J lost 0, with 16 bases in between. The CDR3 here is CASARTSALNTEAFF. The CDR3 DNA sequence: TGTGCCAGTGCTCGGACTTCCGCCCTGAACACTGAAGCTTTCTTT.

This clonotype was counted only a few times. This chain joins TRBV7-3 and TRBJ2-1; a possible D gene is TRBD2 (6 bases). Trimming pared 4 bases from V and 5 bases from J, leaving 12 bases between. Germline CDR1 SGHTA, CDR2 FQGTGA. The CDR3 covers 14 residues. The CDR3 bases are TGTGCCAGCAGCTCCGGGACTGGAAACAATGAGCAGTTCTTC. It is translated as CASSSGTGNNEQFF.

This clonotype has a handful of counts. V and J are TRBV5-4 and TRBJ2-3, with unresolved D. Trimming removed 1 base at V and 4 bases at J, with 4 bases between. Germline V gives CDR1 SGHNT, CDR2 YYREEE (reference sequence). This CDR3 is built from 12 residues. Here the CDR3 reads CASSLISDTQYF. Written as DNA, the CDR3 is TGTGCCAGCAGCTTGATTTCAGATACGCAGTATTTT.

A note on this clonotype: This clone may be a read error of a much larger clone one base away. The rearrangement joins TRBV7-6 to TRBJ2-5, with D unclear. The tail of the sequence fits TRBJ2-1 better, so the J call may be wrong. The CDR3 runs to 13 residues. Germline CDR1 is SGHVS and CDR2 is FNYEAQ. CDR3 bases: TGTGCCAGCAGCTTGGCTCTTCCAGAGACCCAGTTCTTC. Amino acid sequence: CASSLALPETQFF.

This rearrangement joins TRBV6-6 to TRBJ2-2; D ambiguous. The CDR3 spans 13 residues. Germline values: CDR1 MNHNY, CDR2 SVGAGI (reference sequence). Trimming cost V 2 bases and J 7 bases, with 8 bases left between them. In nucleotides, the CDR3 is TGTGCCAGCAGTTACGTAGTCGGCGGGGAGCTGTTTTTT. Its protein product is CASSYVVGGELFF.

The chain combines TRBV29-1 with TRBJ2-3; the D gene could be TRBD1 or TRBD2 (5 bases each). The CDR3 length is 11 residues. V was pared by 3 bases and J by 4 bases, with 5 bases between. Germline CDR1 and CDR2: SQVTM and ANQGSEA. CDR3 bases: TGCAGCGTTGAGGGGGCAGATACGCAGTATTTT. Translating it yields CSVEGADTQYF.